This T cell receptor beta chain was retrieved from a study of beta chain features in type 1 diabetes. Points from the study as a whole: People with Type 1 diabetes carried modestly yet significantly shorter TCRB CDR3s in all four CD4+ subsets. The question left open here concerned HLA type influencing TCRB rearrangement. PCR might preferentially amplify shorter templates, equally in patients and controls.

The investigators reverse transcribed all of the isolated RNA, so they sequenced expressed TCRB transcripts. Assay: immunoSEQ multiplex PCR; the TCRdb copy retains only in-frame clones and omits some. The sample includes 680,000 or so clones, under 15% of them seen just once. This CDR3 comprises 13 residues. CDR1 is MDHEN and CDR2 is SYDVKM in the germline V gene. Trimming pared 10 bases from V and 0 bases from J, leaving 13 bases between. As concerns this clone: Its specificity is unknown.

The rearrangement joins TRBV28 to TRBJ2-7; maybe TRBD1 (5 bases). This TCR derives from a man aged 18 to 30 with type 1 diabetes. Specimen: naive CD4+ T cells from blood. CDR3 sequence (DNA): TGTGCCACCGCGGCCAGGGTCTCCTACGAGCAGTACTTC. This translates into CATAARVSYEQYF.